This T cell receptor (beta chain) was retrieved from a study of T cells in Graves' hyperthyroidism and ophthalmopathy. Germline CDR1 DFQATT, CDR2 SNEGSKA (reference sequence). J gave up 7 bases and V 7 bases, and 13 bases lay outside the gene matches. This CDR3 spans 15 amino acids. A remark on this clonotype: The target antigen is unknown. This may be a read error, as it is one base from a much larger clone.

An absence of ophthalmopathy progression within 18 months meant stable Graves' hyperthyroidism. Orbital computed tomography and thyroid ultrasound, together with serum TRAb and thyroxine and clinical symptoms, were used for diagnoses. PBMCs were sourced from approximately 9.3 ml fresh peripheral blood. Authors of the study amplified TCR beta CDR3 regions from RNA transcripts. The HTBI primer set served for first-round RT-PCR of the TCR CDR3. Each CDR3 protein gets one entry after TCRdb re-called the multiplex PCR reads with MiXCR. The profile covers approximately 430,000 distinct CDR3 sequences, with approximately 14% appearing a single time and roughly 13% taken by the ten largest. Whole-study findings and limits: Using 13 V-J features, a model discriminated ophthalmopathy from stable hyperthyroidism.

The rearrangement joins TRBV20-1 to TRBJ2-1, with 10 nucleotides matching TRBD2. Material: blood. This sequence was found in a woman aged 18-29 years with Graves' hyperthyroidism. DNA for the CDR3: TGCAGTGTTAGTCACCTAGCGGGAGAGTGGAATGAGCAGTTCTTC. Protein: CSVSHLAGEWNEQFF.